The 3 T cell receptor beta chains presented below share a single source sample, sequenced in a study of T cells in severe cutaneous drug reactions (dated by TCRdb to the late 2010s). Sequencing was performed on donors who were patients with carbamazepine-induced Stevens-Johnson syndrome or toxic epidermal necrolysis (CBZ-SJS/TEN). Sequencing instrument: Illumina MiSeq. Library preparation used the iRepertoire multiplex PCR system with TCR subtype-specific primers for both bulk and single-cell sequencing. After reprocessing by TCRdb, each CDR3 protein sequence is one entry, and no DNA is given. The table of this sample itemizes over a thousand distinct CDR3 sequences. In total, the top ten clones hold 14% of the sample. Sample: PBMCs. The receptors were gathered from a human donor with Stevens-Johnson syndrome, a severe cutaneous drug reaction.

The chain couples TRBV20-1 to TRBJ1-1; TCRdb designates TRBD1, a call that cannot be tested without DNA. The CDR3 is 15 amino acids. The germline V gene has CDR1 DFQATT and CDR2 SNEGSKA (reference sequence). The CDR3 loop reads CSARPTTGSDTEAFF.

V gene TRBV13 combines with J gene TRBJ1-2. CDR1 is PRHDT, CDR2 FYEKMQ, per germline (reference sequence). This CDR3 spans 13 amino acids. The CDR3 here is CATGLRDGNRYTF. The full variable domain, in which reference TRBV13 and TRBJ1-2 provide the parts outside the CDR3, is AAGVIQSPRHLIKEKRETATLKCYPIPRHDTVYWYQQGPGQDPQFLISFYEKMQSDKGSIPDRFSAQQFSDYHSELNMSSLELGDSALYFCATGLRDGNRYTFGSGTRLTVV.

Frequency places this clonotype as large (0.1 to 1%). V and J are TRBV28 and TRBJ2-1; TCRdb proposes TRBD2, but this gene call is untestable without DNA. This CDR3 contains 13 residues. Germline CDR1 and CDR2: MDHEN and SYDVKM. CDR3 sequence: CASSSYGRVPKFF. The entire variable domain, with the rest obtained from reference TRBV28 and TRBJ2-1, is as follows: DVKVTQSSRYLVKRTGEKVFLECVQDMDHENMFWYRQDPGLGLRLIYFSYDVKMKEKGDIPEGYSVSREKKERFSLILESASTNQTSMYLCASSSYGRVPKFFGPGTRLTVL.